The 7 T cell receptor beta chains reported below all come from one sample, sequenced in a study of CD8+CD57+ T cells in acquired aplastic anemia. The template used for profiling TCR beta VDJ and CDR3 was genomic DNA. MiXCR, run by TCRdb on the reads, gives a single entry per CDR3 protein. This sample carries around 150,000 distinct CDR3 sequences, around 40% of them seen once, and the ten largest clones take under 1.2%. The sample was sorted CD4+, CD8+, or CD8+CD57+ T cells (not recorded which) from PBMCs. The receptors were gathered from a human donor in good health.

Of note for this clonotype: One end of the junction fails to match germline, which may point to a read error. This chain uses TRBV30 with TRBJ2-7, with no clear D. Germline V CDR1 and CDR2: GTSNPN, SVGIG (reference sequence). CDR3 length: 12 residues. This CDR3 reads CAWSTPYYEKYF. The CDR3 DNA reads TGTGCCTGGAGTACCCCCTACTACGAGAAGTACTTC.

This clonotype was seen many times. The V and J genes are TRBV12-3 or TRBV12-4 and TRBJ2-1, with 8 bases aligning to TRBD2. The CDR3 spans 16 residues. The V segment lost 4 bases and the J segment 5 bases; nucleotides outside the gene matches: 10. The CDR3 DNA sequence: TGTGCCAGCAGTTCCGGCTTGGGGACTAGGGACAATGAGCAGTTCTTC. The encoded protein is CASSSGLGTRDNEQFF.

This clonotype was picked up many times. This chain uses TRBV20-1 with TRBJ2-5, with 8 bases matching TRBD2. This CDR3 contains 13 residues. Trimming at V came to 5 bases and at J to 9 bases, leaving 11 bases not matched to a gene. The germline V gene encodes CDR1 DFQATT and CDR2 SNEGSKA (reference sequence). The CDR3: CSAERREAKAQYF. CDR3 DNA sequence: TGCAGTGCTGAGCGGCGGGAGGCCAAGGCCCAGTACTTC.

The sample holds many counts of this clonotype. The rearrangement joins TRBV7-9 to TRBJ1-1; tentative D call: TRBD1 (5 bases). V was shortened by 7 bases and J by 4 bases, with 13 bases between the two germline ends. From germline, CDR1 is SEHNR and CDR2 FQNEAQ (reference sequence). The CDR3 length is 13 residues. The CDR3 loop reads CASTPDMGTEAFF. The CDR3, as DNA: TGTGCCAGCACCCCGGACATGGGCACTGAAGCTTTCTTT.

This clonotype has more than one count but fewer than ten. The CDR3 is CASSTGGSNEKLFF. Written as DNA, the CDR3 is TGCGCCAGCAGCACCGGGGGGTCTAATGAAAAACTGTTTTTT. The V call is TRBV5-1, the J call TRBJ1-4; D may be TRBD1 (5 bases). The CDR3 is made up of 14 amino acids. CDR1 and CDR2 from the germline V gene are SGHRS and YFSETQ. Trimming took off 4 bases at V and 3 bases at J, with 10 bases between the two ends.

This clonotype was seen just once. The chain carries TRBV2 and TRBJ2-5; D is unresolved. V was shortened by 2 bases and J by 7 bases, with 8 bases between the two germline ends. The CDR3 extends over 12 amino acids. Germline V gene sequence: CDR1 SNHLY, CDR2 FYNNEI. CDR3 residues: CASSEQDGTQYF. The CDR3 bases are TGTGCCAGCAGTGAACAGGACGGGACCCAGTACTTC.

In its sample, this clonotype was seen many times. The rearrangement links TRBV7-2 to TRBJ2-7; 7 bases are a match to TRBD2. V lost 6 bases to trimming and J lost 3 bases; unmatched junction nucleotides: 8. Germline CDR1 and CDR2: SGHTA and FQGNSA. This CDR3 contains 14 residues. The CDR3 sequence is CASSRGGSSYEQYF. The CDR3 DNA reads TGTGCCAGCAGTCGGGGAGGGAGTAGCTACGAGCAGTACTTC.